The present T cell receptor beta chain was sequenced within a study of beta chain features in type 1 diabetes. Findings and caveats of the study: Across patients, naive, central memory and Treg TCRB repertoires exhibited apparently greater similarity than was observed across healthy donors.

In the case of this clone: Its antigen is unknown.

The V end was cut by 0 bases, the J end by 5 bases, with 16 bases between. The CDR3 sequence is 16 residues long. Germline lookup yields CDR1 LGHNA and CDR2 YNFKEQ. Sequencing targeted expressed TCRB transcripts, as all isolated RNA had been reverse transcribed. Millions of reads was the average for naive, central memory and regulatory T cell samples. TCRdb's table, derived via immunoSEQ multiplex PCR, lists solely in-frame clones and lacks some. The sample has around 250,000 clones, roughly 30% seen once. Sorting that relied on CD45RO/CCR7/CD25/CD127/CD95/CD27 yielded CD4+ naive, central memory, regulatory and stem cell-like memory cells.

The source of this sequence is a man younger than 40 in good health. The sample consisted of central memory CD4+ T cells from blood. The chain combines TRBV4-2 with TRBJ2-5; a possible D gene is TRBD2 (7 bases). The CDR3 loop is CASSQDPAGRGETQYF. For the CDR3, the DNA is TGTGCCAGCAGCCAAGATCCGGCAGGGAGGGGGGAGACCCAGTACTTC.